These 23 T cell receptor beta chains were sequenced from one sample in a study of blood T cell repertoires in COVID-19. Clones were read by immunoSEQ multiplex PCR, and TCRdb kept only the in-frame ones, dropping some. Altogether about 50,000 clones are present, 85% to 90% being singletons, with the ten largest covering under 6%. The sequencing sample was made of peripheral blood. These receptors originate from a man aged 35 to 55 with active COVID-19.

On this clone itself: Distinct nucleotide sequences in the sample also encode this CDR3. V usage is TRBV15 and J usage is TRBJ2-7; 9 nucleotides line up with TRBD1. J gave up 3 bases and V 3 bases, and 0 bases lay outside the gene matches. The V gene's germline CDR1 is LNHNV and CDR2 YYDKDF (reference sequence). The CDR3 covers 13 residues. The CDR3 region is CATSRDRGYEQYF. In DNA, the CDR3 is TGTGCCACCAGCAGGGACAGGGGCTACGAGCAGTACTTC. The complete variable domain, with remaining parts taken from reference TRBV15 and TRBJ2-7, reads DAMVIQNPRYQVTQFGKPVTLSCSQTLNHNVMYWYQQKSSQAPKLLFHYYDKDFNNEADTPDNFQSRRPNTSFCFLDIRSPGLGDTAMYLCATSRDRGYEQYFGPGTRLTVT.

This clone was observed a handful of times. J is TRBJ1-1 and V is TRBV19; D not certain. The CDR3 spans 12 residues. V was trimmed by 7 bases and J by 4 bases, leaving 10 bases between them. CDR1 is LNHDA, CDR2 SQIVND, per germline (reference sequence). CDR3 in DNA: TGTGCCAGTATTGGGAGGAGCACTGAAGCTTTCTTT. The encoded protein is CASIGRSTEAFF.

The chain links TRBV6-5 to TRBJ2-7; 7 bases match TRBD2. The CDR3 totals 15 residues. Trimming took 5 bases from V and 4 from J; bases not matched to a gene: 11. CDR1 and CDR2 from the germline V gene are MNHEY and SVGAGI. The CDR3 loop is CASSTALSGAYEQYF. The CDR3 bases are TGTGCCAGCAGTACCGCCTTGAGCGGGGCATACGAGCAGTACTTC.

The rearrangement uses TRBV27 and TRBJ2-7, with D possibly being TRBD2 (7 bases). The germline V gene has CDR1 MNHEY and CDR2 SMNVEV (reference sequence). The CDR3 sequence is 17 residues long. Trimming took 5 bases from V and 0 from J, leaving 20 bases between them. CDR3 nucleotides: TGTGCCAGCAGTACAGGGTCAACGGGAGGATTCTCCTACGAGCAGTACTTC. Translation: CASSTGSTGGFSYEQYF.

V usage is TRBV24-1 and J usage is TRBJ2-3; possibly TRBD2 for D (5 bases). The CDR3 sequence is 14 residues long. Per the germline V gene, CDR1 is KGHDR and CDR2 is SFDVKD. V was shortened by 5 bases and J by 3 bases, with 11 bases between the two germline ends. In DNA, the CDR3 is TGTGCCACCAGTGGACGGGTAGCGACAGATACGCAGTATTTT. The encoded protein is CATSGRVATDTQYF.

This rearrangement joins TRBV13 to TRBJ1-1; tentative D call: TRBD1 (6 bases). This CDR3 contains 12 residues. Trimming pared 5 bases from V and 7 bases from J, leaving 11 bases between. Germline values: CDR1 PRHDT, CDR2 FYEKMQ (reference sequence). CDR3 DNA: TGTGCCAGCAGCGAACGACAGGTTGAAGCTTTCTTT. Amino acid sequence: CASSERQVEAFF.

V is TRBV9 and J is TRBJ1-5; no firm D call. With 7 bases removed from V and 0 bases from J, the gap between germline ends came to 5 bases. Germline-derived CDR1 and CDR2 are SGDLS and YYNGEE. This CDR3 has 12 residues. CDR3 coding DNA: TGTGCCAGCGGGCTTAGCAATCAGCCCCAGCATTTT. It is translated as CASGLSNQPQHF. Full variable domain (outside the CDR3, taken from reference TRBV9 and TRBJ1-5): DSGVTQTPKHLITATGQRVTLRCSPRSGDLSVYWYQQSLDQGLQFLIQYYNGEERAKGNILERFSAQQFPDLHSELNLSSLELGDSALYFCASGLSNQPQHFGDGTRLSIL.

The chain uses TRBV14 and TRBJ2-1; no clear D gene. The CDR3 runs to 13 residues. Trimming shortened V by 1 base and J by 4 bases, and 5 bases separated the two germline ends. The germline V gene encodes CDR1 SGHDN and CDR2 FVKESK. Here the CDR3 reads CASSQGLYNEQFF. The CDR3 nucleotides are TGTGCCAGCAGCCAAGGACTTTACAATGAGCAGTTCTTC.

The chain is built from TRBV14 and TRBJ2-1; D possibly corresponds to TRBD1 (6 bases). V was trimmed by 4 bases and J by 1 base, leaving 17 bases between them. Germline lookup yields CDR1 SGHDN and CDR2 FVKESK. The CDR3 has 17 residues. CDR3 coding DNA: TGTGCCAGCAGCCCCTTAGAGGGAAGGGGGTCCTACAATGAGCAGTTCTTC. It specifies CASSPLEGRGSYNEQFF.

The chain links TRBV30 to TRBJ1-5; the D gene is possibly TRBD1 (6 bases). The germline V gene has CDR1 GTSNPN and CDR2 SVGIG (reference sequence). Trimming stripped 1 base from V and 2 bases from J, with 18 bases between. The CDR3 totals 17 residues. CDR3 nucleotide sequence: TGTGCCTGGAGTGCCCGGAGGGGGGGTTGGGGCAATCAGCCCCAGCATTTT. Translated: CAWSARRGGWGNQPQHF.

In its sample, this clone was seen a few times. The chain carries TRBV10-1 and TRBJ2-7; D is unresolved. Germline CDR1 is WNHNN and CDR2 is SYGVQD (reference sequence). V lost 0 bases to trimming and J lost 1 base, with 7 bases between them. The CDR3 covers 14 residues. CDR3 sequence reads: CASSESVSSYEQYF. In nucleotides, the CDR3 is TGCGCCAGCAGTGAGTCGGTCAGTTCCTACGAGCAGTACTTC.

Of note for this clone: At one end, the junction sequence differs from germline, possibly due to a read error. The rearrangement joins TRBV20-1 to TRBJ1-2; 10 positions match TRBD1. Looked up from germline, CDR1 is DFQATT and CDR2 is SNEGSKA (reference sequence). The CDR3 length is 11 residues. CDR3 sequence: CSARDQGQGSF. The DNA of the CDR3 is TGCAGTGCTAGAGATCAGGGACAGGGGAGCTTC.

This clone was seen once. The CDR3 is CASSARTGPGDTQYF. In DNA form, the CDR3 reads TGTGCCAGCAGCGCCCGGACAGGGCCTGGGGATACGCAGTATTTT. The chain combines TRBV7-8 with TRBJ2-3; 8 bases fit TRBD1. V shed 5 bases and J 6 bases; nucleotides not matched to a gene: 10. This CDR3 has 15 amino acids. CDR1 is SGHVS, CDR2 FQNEAQ, per germline.

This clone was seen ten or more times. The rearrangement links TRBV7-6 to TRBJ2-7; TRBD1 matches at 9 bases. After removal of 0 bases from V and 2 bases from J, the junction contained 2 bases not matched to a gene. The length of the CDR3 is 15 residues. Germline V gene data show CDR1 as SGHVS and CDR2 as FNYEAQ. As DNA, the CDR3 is TGTGCCAGCAGCTTAGCCGGGACAGGGACCTACGAGCAGTACTTC. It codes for CASSLAGTGTYEQYF. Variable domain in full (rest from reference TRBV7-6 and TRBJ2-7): GAGVSQSPRYKVTKRGQDVALRCDPISGHVSLYWYRQALGQGPEFLTYFNYEAQQDKSGLPNDRFSAERPEGSISTLTIQRTEQRDSAMYRCASSLAGTGTYEQYFGPGTRLTVT.

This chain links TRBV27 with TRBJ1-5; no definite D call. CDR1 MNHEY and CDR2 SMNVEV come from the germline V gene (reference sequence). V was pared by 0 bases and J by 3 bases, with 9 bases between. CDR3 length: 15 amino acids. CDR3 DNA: TGTGCCAGCAGTTTATCTGCAGGTTCCAATCAGCCCCAGCATTTT. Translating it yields CASSLSAGSNQPQHF.

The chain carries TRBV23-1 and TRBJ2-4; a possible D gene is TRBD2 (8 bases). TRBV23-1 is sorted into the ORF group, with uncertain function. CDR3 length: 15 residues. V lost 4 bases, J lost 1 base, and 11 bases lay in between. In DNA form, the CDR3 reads TGCGCCAGCAGTCTAGCGGGACAGGCCAAAAACATTCAGTACTTC. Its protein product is CASSLAGQAKNIQYF.

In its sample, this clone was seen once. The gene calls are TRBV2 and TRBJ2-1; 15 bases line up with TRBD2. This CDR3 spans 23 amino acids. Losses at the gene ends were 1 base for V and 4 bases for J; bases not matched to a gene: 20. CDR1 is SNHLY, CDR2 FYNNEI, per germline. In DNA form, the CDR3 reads TGTGCCAGCAGTGAAGTAAGAGGGGTGGCTGGGACTAGCGGGAGGATGAGGTACAATGAGCAGTTCTTC. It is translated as CASSEVRGVAGTSGRMRYNEQFF.

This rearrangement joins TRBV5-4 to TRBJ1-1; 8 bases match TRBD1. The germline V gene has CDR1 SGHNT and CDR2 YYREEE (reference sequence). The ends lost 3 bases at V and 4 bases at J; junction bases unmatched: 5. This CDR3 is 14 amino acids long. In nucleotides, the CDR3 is TGTGCCAGCAGCTGGGACACAGGGGGCACTGAAGCTTTCTTT. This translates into CASSWDTGGTEAFF.

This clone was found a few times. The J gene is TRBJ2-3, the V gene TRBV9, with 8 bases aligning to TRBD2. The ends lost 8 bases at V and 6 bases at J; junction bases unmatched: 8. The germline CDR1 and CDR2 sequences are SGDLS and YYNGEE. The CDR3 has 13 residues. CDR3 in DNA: TGTGCCAGTCAGAGCGGGAGCGGTGATACGCAGTATTTT. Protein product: CASQSGSGDTQYF.

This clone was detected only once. This CDR3 is CASSPSRGDTEAFF. For the CDR3, the DNA is TGTGCCAGCAGCCCGAGCAGGGGGGACACTGAAGCTTTCTTT. V usage is TRBV9 and J usage is TRBJ1-1; 7 positions match TRBD1. The germline V gene has CDR1 SGDLS and CDR2 YYNGEE. The CDR3 has 14 residues. Germline trimming cut 4 bases from V and 3 bases from J; bases unmatched to any gene: 6. The whole variable domain, filled in from reference TRBV9 and TRBJ1-1, reads DSGVTQTPKHLITATGQRVTLRCSPRSGDLSVYWYQQSLDQGLQFLIQYYNGEERAKGNILERFSAQQFPDLHSELNLSSLELGDSALYFCASSPSRGDTEAFFGQGTRLTVV.

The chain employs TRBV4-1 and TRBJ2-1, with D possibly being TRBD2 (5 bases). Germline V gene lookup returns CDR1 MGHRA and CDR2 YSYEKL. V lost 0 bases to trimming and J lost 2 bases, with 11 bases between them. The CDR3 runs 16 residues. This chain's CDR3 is CASSQDTSGAYNEQFF. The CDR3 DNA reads TGCGCCAGCAGCCAAGATACTAGTGGTGCCTACAATGAGCAGTTCTTC.

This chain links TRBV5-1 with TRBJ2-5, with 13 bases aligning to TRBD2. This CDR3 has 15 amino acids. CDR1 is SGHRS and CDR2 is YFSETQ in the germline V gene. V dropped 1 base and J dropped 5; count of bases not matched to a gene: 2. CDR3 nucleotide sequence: TGCGCCAGCAGCTTGACTAGCGGGAGGGCTGAGACCCAGTACTTC. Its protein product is CASSLTSGRAETQYF.

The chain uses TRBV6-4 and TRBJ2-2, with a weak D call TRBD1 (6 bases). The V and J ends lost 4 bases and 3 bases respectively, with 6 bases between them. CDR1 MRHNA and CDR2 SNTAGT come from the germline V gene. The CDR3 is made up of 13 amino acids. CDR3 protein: CASSGTDTGELFF. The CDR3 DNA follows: TGTGCCAGCAGTGGGACAGACACCGGGGAGCTGTTTTTT.